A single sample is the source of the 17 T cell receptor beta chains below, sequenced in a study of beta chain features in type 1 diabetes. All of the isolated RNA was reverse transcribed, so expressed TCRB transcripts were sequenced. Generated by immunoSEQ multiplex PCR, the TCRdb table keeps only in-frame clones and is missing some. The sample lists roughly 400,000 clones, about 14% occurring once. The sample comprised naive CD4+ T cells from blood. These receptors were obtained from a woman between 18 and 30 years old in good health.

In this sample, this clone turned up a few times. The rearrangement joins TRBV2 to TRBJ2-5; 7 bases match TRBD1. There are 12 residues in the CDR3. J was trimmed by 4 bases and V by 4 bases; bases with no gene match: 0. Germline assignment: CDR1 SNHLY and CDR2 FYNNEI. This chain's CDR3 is CASSGQGETQYF. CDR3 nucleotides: TGTGCCAGCAGTGGACAGGGAGAGACCCAGTACTTC.

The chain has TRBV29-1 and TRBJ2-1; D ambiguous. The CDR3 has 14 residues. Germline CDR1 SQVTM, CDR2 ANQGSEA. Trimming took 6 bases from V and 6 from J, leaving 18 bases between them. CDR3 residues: CSVSTLLRGNEQFF. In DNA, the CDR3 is TGCAGCGTGAGTACCCTGCTAAGAGGCAATGAGCAGTTCTTC.

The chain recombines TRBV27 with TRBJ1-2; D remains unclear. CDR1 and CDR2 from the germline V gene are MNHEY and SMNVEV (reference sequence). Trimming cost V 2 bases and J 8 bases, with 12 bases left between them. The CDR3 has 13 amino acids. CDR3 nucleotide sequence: TGTGCCAGCAGTTTACGGCATAGCGACGGCTACACCTTC. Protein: CASSLRHSDGYTF.

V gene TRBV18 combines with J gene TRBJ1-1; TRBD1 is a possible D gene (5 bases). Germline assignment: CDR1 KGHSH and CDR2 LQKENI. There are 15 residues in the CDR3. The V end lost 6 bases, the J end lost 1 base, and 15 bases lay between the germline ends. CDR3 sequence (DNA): TGTGCCAGCTCCCCATCCGGACACCAGAACACTGAAGCTTTCTTT. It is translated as CASSPSGHQNTEAFF.

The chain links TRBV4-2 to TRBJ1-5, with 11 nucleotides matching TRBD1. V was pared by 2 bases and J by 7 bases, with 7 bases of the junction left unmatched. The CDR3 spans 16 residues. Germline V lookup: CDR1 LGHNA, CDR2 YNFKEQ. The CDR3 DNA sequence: TGTGCCAGCAGCCAAATGGGACAGGGGGTCAGACAGCCCCAGCATTTT. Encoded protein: CASSQMGQGVRQPQHF.

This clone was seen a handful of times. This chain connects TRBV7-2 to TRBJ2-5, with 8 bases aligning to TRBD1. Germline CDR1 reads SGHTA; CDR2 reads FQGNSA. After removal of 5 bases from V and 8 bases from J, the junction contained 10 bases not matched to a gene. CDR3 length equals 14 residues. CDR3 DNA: TGTGCCAGCAGCATAGGACAGGGAAGGGCAACCCAGTACTTC. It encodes CASSIGQGRATQYF.

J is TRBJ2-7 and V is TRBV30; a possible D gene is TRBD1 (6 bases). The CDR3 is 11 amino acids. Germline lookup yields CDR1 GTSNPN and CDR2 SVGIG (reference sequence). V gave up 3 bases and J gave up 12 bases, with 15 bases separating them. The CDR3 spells CAWRWQGTGYF. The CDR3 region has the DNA TGTGCCTGGAGGTGGCAGGGGACCGGGTACTTC.

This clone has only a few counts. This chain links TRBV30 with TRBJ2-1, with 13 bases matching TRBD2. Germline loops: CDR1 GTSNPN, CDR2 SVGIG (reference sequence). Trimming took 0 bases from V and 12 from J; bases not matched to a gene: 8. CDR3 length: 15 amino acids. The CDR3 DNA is TGTGCCTGGAGTGTACTAGCGGGAGGGCCTGGTCGGCAGTTCTTC. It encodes CAWSVLAGGPGRQFF.

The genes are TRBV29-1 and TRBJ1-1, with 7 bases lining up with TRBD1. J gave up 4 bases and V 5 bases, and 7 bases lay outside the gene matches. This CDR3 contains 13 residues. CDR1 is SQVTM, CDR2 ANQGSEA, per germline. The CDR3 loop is CSVRGQARTEAFF. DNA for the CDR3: TGCAGCGTTCGTGGACAGGCTCGCACTGAAGCTTTCTTT.

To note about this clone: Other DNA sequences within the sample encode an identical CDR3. As DNA, the CDR3 is TGCGCCAGCAGCCCGGGATCAACTAATGAAAAACTGTTTTTT. This codes for CASSPGSTNEKLFF. The genes are TRBV5-1 and TRBJ1-4, with D unclear. Germline V CDR1 and CDR2: SGHRS, YFSETQ. This CDR3 is 14 amino acids long. Trimming left V 4 bases short and J 0 bases short, with 7 bases between.

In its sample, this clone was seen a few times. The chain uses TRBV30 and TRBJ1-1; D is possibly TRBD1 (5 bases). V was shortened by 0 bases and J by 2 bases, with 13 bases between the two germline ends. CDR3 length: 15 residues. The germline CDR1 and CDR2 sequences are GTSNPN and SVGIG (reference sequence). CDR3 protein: CAWSVREGFNTEAFF. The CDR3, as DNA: TGTGCCTGGAGTGTACGGGAGGGGTTCAACACTGAAGCTTTCTTT.

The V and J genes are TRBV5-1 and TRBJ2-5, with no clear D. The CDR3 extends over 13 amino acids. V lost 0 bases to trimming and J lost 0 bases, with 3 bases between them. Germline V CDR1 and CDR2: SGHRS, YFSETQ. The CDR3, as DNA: TGCGCCAGCAGCTTGGGTAACCAAGAGACCCAGTACTTC. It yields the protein CASSLGNQETQYF.

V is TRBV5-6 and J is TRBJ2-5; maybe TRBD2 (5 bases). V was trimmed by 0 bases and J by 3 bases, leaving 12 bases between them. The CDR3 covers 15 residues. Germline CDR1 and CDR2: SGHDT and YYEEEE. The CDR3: CASSLVQVEEETQYF. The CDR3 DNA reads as TGTGCCAGCAGCTTGGTCCAGGTGGAGGAAGAGACCCAGTACTTC. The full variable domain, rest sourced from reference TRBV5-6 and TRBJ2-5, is DAGVTQSPTHLIKTRGQQVTLRCSPKSGHDTVSWYQQALGQGPQFIFQYYEEEERQRGNFPDRFSGHQFPNYSSELNVNALLLGDSALYLCASSLVQVEEETQYFGPGTRLLVL.

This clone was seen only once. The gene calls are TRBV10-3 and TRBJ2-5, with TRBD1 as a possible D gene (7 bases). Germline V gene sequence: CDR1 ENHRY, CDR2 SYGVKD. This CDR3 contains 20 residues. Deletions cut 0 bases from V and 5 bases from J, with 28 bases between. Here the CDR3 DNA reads TGTGCCATCAGTGAGTCGGGAGGTTACAGGGGATTCACGTGGGATGAGACCCAGTACTTC. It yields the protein CAISESGGYRGFTWDETQYF.

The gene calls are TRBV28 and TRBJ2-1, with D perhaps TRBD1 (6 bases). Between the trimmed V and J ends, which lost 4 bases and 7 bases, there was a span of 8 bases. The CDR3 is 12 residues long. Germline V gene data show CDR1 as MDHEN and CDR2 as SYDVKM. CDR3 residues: CASSYRVNEQFF. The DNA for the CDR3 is TGTGCCAGCAGTTACAGGGTTAATGAGCAGTTCTTC.

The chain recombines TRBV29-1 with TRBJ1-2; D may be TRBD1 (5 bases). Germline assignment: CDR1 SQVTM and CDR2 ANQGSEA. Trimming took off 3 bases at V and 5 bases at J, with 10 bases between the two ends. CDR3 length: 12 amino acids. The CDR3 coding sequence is TGCAGCGTTGAGATCCCAGGGTATGGCTACACCTTC. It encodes CSVEIPGYGYTF. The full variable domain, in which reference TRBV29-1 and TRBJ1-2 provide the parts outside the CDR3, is SAVISQKPSRDICQRGTSLTIQCQVDSQVTMMFWYRQQPGQSLTLIATANQGSEATYESGFVIDKFPISRPNLTFSTLTVSNMSPEDSSIYLCSVEIPGYGYTFGSGTRLTVV.

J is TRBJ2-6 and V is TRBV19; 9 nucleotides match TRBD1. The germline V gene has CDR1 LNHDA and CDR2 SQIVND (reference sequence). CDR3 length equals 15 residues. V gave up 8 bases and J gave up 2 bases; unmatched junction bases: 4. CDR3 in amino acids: CASLTGGAGANVLTF. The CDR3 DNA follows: TGTGCCAGTCTCACAGGGGGCGCTGGGGCCAACGTCCTGACTTTC.